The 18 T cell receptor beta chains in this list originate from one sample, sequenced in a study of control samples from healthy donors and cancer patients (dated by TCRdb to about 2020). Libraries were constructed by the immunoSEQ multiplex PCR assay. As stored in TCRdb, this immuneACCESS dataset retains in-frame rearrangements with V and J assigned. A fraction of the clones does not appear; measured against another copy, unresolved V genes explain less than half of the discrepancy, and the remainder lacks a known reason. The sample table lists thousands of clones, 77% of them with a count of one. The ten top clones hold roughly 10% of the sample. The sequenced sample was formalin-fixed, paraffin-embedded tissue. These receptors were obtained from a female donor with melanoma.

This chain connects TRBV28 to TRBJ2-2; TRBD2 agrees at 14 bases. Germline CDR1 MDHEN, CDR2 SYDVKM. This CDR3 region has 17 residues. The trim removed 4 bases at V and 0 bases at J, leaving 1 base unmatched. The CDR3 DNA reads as TGTGCCAGCAGTTGGACTAGCGGGAGGACGAACACCGGGGAGCTGTTTTTT. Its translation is CASSWTSGRTNTGELFF.

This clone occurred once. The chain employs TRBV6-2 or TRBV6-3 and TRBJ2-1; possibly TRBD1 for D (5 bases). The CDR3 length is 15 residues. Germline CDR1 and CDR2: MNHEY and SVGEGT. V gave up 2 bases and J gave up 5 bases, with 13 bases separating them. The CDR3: CASSYTQARDNEQFF. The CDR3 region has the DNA TGTGCCAGCAGTTACACACAGGCTAGGGACAATGAGCAGTTCTTC.

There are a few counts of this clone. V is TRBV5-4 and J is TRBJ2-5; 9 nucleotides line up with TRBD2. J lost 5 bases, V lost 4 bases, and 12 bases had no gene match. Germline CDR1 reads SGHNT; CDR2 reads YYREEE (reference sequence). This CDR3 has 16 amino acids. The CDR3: CASSGSSGNEGETQYF. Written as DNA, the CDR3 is TGTGCCAGCAGCGGGTCTAGCGGGAATGAGGGTGAGACCCAGTACTTC.

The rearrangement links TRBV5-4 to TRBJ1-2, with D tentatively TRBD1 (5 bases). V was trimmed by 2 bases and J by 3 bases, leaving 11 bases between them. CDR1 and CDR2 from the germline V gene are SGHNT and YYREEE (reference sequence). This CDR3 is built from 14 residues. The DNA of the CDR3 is TGTGCCAGCAGCTTCCGGACAACGTACTATGGCTACACCTTC. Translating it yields CASSFRTTYYGYTF.

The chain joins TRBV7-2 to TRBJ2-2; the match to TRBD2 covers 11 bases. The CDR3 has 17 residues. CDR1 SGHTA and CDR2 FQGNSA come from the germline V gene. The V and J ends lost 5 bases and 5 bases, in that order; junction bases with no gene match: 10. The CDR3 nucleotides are TGTGCCAGCAGCCCTAGTCTAGCGGGAGGCCGGACCGGGGAGCTGTTTTTT. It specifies CASSPSLAGGRTGELFF.

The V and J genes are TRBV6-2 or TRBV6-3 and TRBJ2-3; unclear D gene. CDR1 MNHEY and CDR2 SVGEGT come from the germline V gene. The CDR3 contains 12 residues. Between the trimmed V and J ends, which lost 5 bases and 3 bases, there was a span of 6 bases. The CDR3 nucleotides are TGTGCCAGCAGTCCCCGAACAGATACGCAGTATTTT. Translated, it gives CASSPRTDTQYF.

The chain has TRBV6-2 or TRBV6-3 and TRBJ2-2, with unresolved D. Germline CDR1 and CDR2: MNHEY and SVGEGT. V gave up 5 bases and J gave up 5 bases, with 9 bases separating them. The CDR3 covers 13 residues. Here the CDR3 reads CASSPPRTGELFF. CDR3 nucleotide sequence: TGTGCCAGCAGTCCCCCAAGAACCGGGGAGCTGTTTTTT.

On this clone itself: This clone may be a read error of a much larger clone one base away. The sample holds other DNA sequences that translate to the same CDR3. The CDR3 sequence is CASSQGGSGAQTQYF. The CDR3 DNA is TGCGCCAGCAGTCAAGGAGGTAGCGGGGCCCAGACCCAGTACTTC. This chain uses TRBV4-3 with TRBJ2-5; 8 bases line up with TRBD2. The CDR3 covers 15 residues. Germline V gives CDR1 LGHNA, CDR2 YSLEER.

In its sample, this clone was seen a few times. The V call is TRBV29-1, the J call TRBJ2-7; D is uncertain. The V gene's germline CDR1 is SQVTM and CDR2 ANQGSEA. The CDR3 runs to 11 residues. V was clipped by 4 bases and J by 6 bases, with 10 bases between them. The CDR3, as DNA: TGCAGCGTTGGGTCCTTTGGCGAGCAGTACTTC. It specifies CSVGSFGEQYF.

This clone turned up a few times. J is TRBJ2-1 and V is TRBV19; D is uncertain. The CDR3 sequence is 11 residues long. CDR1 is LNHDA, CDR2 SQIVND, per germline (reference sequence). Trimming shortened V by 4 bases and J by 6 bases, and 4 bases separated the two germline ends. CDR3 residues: CASSTFNEQFF. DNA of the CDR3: TGTGCCAGTAGTACGTTCAATGAGCAGTTCTTC.

The CDR3 sequence: CASSPLGGSNEQFF. In DNA, the CDR3 is TGTGCCAGCTCACCCCTAGGGGGATCAAATGAGCAGTTCTTC. The chain combines TRBV18 with TRBJ2-1, with D tentatively TRBD1 (6 bases). Germline values: CDR1 KGHSH, CDR2 LQKENI. The CDR3 contains 14 residues. The V gene lost 3 bases and the J gene lost 7 bases, with 13 bases spanning the gap.

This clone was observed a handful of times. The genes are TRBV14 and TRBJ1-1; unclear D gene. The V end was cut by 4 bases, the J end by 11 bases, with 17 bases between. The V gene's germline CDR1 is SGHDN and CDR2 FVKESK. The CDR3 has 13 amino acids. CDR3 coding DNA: TGTGCCAGCAGCCCCTCTCCGTTCAGTTCGGCTTTCTTT. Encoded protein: CASSPSPFSSAFF.

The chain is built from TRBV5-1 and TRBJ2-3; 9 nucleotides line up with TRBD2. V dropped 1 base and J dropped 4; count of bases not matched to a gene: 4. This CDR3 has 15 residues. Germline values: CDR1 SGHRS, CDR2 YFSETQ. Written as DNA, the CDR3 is TGCGCCAGCAGCTTGAAGCGGGAGGTTTCAGATACGCAGTATTTT. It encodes CASSLKREVSDTQYF.

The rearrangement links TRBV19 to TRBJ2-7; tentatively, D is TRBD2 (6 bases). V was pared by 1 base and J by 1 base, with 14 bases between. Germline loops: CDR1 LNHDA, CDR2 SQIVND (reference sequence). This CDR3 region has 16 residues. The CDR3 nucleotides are TGTGCCAGTAGTATAGTAGGGACTGGGGATTCCTACGAGCAGTACTTC. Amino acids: CASSIVGTGDSYEQYF.

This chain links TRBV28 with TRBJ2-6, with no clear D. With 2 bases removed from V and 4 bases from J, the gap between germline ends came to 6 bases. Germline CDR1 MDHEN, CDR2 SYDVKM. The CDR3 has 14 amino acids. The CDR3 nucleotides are TGTGCCAGCAGTTTAATGAGGGGGGCCAACGTCCTGACTTTC. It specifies CASSLMRGANVLTF.

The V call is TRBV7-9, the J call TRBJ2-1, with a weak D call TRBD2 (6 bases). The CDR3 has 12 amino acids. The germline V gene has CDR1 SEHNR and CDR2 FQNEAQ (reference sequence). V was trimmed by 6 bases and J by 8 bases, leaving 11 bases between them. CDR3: CASSPTGDEQFF. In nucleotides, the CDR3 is TGTGCCAGCAGTCCTACGGGGGATGAGCAGTTCTTC. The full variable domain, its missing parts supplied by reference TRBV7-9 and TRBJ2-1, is DTGVSQNPRHKITKRGQNVTFRCDPISEHNRLYWYRQTLGQGPEFLTYFQNEAQLEKSRLLSDRFSAERPKGSFSTLEIQRTEQGDSAMYLCASSPTGDEQFFGPGTRLTVL.

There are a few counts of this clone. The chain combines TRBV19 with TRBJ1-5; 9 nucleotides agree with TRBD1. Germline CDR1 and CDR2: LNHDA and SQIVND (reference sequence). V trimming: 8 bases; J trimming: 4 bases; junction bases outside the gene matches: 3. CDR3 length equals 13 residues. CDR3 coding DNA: TGTGCCAGTGGAGGGACAGGGAATCAGCCCCAGCATTTT. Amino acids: CASGGTGNQPQHF.

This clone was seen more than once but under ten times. The CDR3 DNA reads as TGTGCCAGCAGTGAGCAGGGGGCAGTCACAGATACGCAGTATTTT. It specifies CASSEQGAVTDTQYF. The rearrangement links TRBV28 to TRBJ2-3; 8 nucleotides match TRBD1. Germline lookup yields CDR1 MDHEN and CDR2 SYDVKM. CDR3 size: 15 residues. V gave up 5 bases and J gave up 2 bases; unmatched junction bases: 6.